This TCR beta chain was captured by sequencing in a study of resident and recirculating memory T cells in vitiligo. Whole-study context: The samples were homogenized without cell sorting before genomic DNA extraction.

In its sample, this clone was seen a few times. Its matching antigen is unknown. Generated by immunoSEQ multiplex PCR, the TCRdb table keeps only in-frame clones and is missing some. Of 55,000 to 75,000 clones listed, roughly nine tenths are singletons. Regarding the study as a whole: TCR sequences were not conserved across biopsy sites or patients.

Specimen: blood. The TCR comes from a male donor with vitiligo.

CDR3 sequence reads: CASSGRGGGSYNEQFF. The CDR3 DNA reads TGTGCCAGCAGTGGCCGTGGGGGGGGATCCTACAATGAGCAGTTCTTC. The chain links TRBV25-1 to TRBJ2-1; TRBD2 agrees at 7 bases. The J segment lost 1 base and the V segment lost 4 bases, leaving 7 bases of the junction unmatched. The CDR3 has 16 residues. In germline, CDR1 is MGHDK, CDR2 SYGVNS.